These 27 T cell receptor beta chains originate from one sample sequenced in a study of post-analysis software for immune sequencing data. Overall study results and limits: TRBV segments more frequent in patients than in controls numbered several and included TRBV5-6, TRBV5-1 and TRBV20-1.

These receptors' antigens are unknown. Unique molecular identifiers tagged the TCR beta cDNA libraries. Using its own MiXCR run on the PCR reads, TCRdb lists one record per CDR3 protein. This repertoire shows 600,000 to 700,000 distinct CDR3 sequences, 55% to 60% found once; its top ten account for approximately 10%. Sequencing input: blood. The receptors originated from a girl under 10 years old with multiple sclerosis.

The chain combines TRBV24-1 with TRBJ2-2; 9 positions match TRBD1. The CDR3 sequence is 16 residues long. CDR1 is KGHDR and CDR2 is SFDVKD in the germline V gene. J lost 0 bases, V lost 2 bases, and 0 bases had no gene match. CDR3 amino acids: CATSDWDRANTGELFF. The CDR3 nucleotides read TGTGCCACCAGTGATTGGGACAGGGCGAACACCGGGGAGCTGTTTTTT.

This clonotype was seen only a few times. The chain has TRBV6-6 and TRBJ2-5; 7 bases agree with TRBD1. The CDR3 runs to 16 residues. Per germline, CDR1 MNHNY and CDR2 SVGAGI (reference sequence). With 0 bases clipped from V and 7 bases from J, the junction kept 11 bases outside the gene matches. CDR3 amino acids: CASSYSTHRGKGTQYF. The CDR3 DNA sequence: TGTGCCAGCAGTTACTCGACGCACAGGGGTAAAGGGACCCAGTACTTC.

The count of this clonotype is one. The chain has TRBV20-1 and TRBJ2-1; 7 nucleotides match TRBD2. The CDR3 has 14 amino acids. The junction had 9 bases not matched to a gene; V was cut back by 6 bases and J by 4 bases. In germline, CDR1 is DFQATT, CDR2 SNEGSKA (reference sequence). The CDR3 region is CSASSGYIYNEQFF. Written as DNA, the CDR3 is TGCAGTGCAAGTAGCGGGTACATTTACAATGAGCAGTTCTTC.

Here the CDR3 DNA reads TGCGCCAGCGGGCTCGGAGGACTGAACACTGAAGCTTTCTTT. As protein: CASGLGGLNTEAFF. The chain has TRBV5-1 and TRBJ1-1; D is unclear. This CDR3 is 14 amino acids long. Trimming shortened V by 7 bases and J by 0 bases, and 13 bases separated the two germline ends. Germline values: CDR1 SGHRS, CDR2 YFSETQ.

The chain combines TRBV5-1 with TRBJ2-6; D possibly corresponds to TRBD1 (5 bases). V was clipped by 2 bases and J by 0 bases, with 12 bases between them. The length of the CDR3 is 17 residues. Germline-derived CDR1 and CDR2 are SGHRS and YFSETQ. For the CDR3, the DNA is TGCGCCAGCAGCTTCGGGCAGGGCCTCTCTGGGGCCAACGTCCTGACTTTC. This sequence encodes CASSFGQGLSGANVLTF.

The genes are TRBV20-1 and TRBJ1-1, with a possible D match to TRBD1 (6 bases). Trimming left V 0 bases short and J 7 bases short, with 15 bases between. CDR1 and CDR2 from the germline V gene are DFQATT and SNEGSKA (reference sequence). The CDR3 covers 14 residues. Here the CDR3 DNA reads TGCAGTGCTAGAGATAGGGTCGGGACATTTGAAGCTTTCTTT. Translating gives CSARDRVGTFEAFF.

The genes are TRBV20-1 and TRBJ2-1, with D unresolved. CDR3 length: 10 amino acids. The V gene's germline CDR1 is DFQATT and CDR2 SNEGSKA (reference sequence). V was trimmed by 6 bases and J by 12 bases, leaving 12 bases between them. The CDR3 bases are TGCAGTGCGCTGCTGGTCCGGCAGTTCTTC. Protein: CSALLVRQFF.

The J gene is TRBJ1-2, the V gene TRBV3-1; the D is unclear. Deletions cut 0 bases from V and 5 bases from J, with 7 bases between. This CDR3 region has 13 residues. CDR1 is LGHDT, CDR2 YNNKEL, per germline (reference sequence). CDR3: CASSQDSGYGYTF. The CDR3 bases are TGTGCCAGCAGCCAAGACTCAGGATATGGCTACACCTTC.

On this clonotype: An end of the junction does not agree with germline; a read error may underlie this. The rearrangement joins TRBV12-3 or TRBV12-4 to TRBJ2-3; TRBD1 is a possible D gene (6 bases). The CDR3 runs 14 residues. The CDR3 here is CASSVTGSTDAQYF. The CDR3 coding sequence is TGTGCCAGCAGTGTCACAGGGAGCACAGATGCGCAGTATTTT.

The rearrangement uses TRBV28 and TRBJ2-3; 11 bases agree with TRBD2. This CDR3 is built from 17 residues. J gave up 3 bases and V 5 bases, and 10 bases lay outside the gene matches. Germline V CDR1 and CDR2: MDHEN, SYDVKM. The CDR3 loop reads CASSPSPRTSGTDTQYF. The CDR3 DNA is TGTGCCAGCAGTCCCTCTCCTCGGACTAGCGGGACAGATACGCAGTATTTT.

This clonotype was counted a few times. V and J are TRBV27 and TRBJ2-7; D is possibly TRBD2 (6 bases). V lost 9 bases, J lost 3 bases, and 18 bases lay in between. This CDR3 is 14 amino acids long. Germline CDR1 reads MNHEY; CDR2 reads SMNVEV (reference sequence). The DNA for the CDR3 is TGTGCCAGGATACAGGAGGGGCTGTACTACGAGCAGTACTTC. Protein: CARIQEGLYYEQYF.

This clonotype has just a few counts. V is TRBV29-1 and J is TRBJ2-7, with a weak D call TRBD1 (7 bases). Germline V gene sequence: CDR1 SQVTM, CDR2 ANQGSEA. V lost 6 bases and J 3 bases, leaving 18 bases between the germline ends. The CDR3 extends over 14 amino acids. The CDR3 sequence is CSVVETGRNYEQYF. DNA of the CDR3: TGCAGCGTGGTGGAGACAGGGAGGAACTACGAGCAGTACTTC.

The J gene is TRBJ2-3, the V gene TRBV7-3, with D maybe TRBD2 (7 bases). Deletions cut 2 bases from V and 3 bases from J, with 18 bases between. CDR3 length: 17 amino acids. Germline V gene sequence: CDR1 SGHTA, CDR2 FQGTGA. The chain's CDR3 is CASSLAPGRGATDTQYF. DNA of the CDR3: TGTGCCAGCAGCTTAGCCCCGGGACGGGGGGCAACAGATACGCAGTATTTT. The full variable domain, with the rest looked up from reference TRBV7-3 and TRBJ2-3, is GAGVSQTPSNKVTEKGKYVELRCDPISGHTALYWYRQSLGQGPEFLIYFQGTGAADDSGLPNDRFFAVRPEGSVSTLKIQRTERGDSAVYLCASSLAPGRGATDTQYFGPGTRLTVL.

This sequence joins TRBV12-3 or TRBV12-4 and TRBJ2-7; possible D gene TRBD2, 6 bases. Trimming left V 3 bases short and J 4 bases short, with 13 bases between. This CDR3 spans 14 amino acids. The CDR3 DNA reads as TGTGCCAGCAGTTTGGGACTCCTCGGGTACGAGCAGTACTTC. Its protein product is CASSLGLLGYEQYF.

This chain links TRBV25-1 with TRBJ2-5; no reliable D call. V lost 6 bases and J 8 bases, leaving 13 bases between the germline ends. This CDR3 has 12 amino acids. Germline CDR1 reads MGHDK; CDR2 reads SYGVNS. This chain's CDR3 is CASSSLQKTQYF. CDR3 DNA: TGTGCCAGCAGCTCACTCCAGAAAACCCAGTACTTC.

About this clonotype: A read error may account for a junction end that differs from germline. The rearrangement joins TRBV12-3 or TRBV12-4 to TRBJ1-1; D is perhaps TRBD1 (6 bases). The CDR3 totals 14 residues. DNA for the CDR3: TGTGCCAGTAGACAGGAAAACGAGAACACTGAAGTTTTCTTT. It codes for CASRQENENTEVFF.

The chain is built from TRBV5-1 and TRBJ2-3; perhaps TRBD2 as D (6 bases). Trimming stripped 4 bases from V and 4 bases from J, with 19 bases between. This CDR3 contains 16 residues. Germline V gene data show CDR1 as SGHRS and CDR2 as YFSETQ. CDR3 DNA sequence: TGCGCCAGCAGCGCGGGAATGTTGAGGAAGGCAGATACGCAGTATTTT. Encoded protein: CASSAGMLRKADTQYF. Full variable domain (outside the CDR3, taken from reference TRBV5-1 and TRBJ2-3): KAGVTQTPRYLIKTRGQQVTLSCSPISGHRSVSWYQQTPGQGLQFLFEYFSETQRNKGNFPGRFSGRQFSNSRSEMNVSTLELGDSALYLCASSAGMLRKADTQYFGPGTRLTVL.

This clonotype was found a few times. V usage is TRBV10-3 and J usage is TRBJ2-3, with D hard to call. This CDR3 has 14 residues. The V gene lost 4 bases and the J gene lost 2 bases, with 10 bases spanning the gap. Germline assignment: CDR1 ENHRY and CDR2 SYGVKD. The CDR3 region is CAISGDDPTDTQYF. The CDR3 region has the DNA TGTGCCATCAGTGGCGACGACCCCACAGATACGCAGTATTTT.

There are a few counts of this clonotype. This CDR3 reads CSAEGRMDEQFF. The DNA for the CDR3 is TGCAGTGCCGAGGGCCGTATGGATGAGCAGTTCTTC. The chain carries TRBV20-1 and TRBJ2-1; weak D call: TRBD2 (5 bases). The V end lost 6 bases, the J end lost 8 bases, and 14 bases lay between the germline ends. The CDR3 runs to 12 residues. In germline, CDR1 is DFQATT, CDR2 SNEGSKA (reference sequence).

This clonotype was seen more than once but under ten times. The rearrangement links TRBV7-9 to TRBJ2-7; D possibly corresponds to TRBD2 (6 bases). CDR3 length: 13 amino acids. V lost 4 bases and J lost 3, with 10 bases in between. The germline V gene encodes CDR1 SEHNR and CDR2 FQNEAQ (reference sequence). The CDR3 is CASSSQTSYEQYF. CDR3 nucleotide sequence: TGTGCCAGCAGCTCCCAGACTAGCTACGAGCAGTACTTC. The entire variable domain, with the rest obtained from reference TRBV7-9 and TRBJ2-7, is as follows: DTGVSQNPRHKITKRGQNVTFRCDPISEHNRLYWYRQTLGQGPEFLTYFQNEAQLEKSRLLSDRFSAERPKGSFSTLEIQRTEQGDSAMYLCASSSQTSYEQYFGPGTRLTVT.

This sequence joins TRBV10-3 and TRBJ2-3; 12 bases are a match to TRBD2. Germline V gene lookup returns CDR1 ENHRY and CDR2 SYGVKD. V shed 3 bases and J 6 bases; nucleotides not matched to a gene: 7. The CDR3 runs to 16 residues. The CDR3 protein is CAISDPLAGGPDTQYF. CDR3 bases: TGTGCCATCAGTGATCCGCTAGCGGGAGGGCCCGATACGCAGTATTTT.

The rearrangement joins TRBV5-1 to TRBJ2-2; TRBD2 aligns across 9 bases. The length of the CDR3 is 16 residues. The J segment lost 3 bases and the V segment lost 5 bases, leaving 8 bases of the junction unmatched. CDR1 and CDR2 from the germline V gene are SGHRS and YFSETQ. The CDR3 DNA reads TGCGCCAGCAGTGCAGGGACTAGCTCGGACACCGGGGAGCTGTTTTTT. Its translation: CASSAGTSSDTGELFF.

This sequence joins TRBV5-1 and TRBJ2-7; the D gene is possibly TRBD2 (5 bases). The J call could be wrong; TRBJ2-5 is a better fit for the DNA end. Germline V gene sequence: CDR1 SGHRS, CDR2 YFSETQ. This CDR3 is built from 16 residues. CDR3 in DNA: TGCGCCAGCAGCTTGGAAGGTGGATCACGAGGGGAGACCCAGTACTTC. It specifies CASSLEGGSRGETQYF.

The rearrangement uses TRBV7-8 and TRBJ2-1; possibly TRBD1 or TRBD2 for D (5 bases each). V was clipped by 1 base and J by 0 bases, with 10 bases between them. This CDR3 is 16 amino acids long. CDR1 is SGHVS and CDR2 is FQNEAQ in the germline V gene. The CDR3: CASSLEGPLSYNEQFF. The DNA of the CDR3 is TGTGCCAGCAGCTTAGAGGGACCCCTCTCCTACAATGAGCAGTTCTTC.

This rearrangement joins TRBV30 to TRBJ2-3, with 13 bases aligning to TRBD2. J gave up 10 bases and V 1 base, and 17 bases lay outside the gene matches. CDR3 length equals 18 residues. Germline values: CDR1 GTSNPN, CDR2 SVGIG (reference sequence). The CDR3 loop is CAWSARRLAGGILMAQYF. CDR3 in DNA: TGTGCCTGGAGTGCCCGTCGACTAGCGGGAGGTATTCTCATGGCGCAGTATTTT.

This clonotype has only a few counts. The CDR3 region is CASSDSATSGSNEQFF. The CDR3 region has the DNA TGTGCCAGCAGTGACTCCGCGACTAGCGGGAGTAATGAGCAGTTCTTC. V and J are TRBV6-4 and TRBJ2-1; 12 nucleotides align to TRBD2. V lost 0 bases to trimming and J lost 7 bases; unmatched junction nucleotides: 4. The length of the CDR3 is 16 residues. Germline V gene data show CDR1 as MRHNA and CDR2 as SNTAGT.

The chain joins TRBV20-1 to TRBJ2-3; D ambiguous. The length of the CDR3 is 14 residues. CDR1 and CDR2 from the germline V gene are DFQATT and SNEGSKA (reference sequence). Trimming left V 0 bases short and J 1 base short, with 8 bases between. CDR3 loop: CSARDPVRTDTQYF. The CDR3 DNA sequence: TGCAGTGCTAGAGACCCCGTTCGCACAGATACGCAGTATTTT.